This T cell receptor beta chain was identified in a study of T cells in Graves' hyperthyroidism and ophthalmopathy. Study details: Blood was drawn when the patient was first diagnosed and still untreated. General observations from the study: Peripheral blood also featured most of the thyroid clonotypes expanded above 0.001. Model output signaled ophthalmopathy a median about 6.3 months ahead of onset.

Regions amplified from RNA transcripts were the TCR beta CDR3 regions. First-round RT-PCR of the TCR CDR3 relied on the HTBI primer set. TCRdb reprocessed the multiplex PCR reads via MiXCR and lists one record per CDR3 protein. This sample has about 710,000 distinct CDR3 sequences, with 16% found just once. This clonotype occurred many times. Its cognate antigen is unknown. The CDR3 sequence is 12 residues long. The germline CDR1 and CDR2 sequences are SNHLY and FYNNEI. V lost 6 bases, J lost 2 bases, and 8 bases lay in between. The chain carries TRBV2 and TRBJ2-7; D may be TRBD1 or TRBD2 (6 bases each). Material for sequencing was blood. The sequence was collected from a man aged 18-30 years with Graves' hyperthyroidism. The CDR3 DNA follows: TGTGCCAGCAGGGGGGGCCCCTACGAGCAGTACTTC. Translating it yields CASRGGPYEQYF.